The present TCR beta chain was sequenced within a study of metastatic and nonmetastatic thyroid tumors. Study-wide background: Comparative analysis of repertoires was undertaken across blood and tumor or nodule tissue obtained from malignant and benign thyroid patients.

Findings and limits, study-wide: Malignant thyroid tumors reportedly exceeded benign nodules significantly in TCR beta diversity, with the difference appearing in blood and tumor.

Authors' data handling: The study took CDR3 differences across clinicopathological groups and made a distant-metastasis classifier for papillary thyroid cancer from them. With MiXCR, TCRdb reprocessed the PCR reads. The V and J calls were not made by the authors but by TCRdb's processing. The sample has some 4,200 clones, 34% seen once; the top ten hold about 27%. The germline gives CDR1 SGHAT, CDR2 FQNNGV. The CDR3 totals 16 residues. Trimming took 1 base from V and 0 from J, leaving 13 bases between them. For this clone: The antigen remains unidentified.

Prior to thyroid surgery, none of the patients had received any treatment. The chain carries TRBV11-2 and TRBJ2-7, with D perhaps being TRBD1 or TRBD2 (7 bases each). The sample comprised adjacent normal tissue. The receptor was derived from a female donor with papillary thyroid cancer or a benign thyroid nodule (not recorded which). Some clones in this sample may be carry-over from other donors' samples. CDR3 loop: CASSLGGGTASYEQYF. The DNA for the CDR3 is TGTGCCAGCAGCTTAGGGGGGGGGACAGCCTCCTACGAGCAGTACTTC. The full variable domain, completed using reference TRBV11-2 and TRBJ2-7, is EAGVAQSPRYKIIEKRQSVAFWCNPISGHATLYWYQQILGQGPKLLIQFQNNGVVDDSQLPKDRFSAERLKGVDSTLKIQPAKLEDSAVYLCASSLGGGTASYEQYFGPGTRLTVT.